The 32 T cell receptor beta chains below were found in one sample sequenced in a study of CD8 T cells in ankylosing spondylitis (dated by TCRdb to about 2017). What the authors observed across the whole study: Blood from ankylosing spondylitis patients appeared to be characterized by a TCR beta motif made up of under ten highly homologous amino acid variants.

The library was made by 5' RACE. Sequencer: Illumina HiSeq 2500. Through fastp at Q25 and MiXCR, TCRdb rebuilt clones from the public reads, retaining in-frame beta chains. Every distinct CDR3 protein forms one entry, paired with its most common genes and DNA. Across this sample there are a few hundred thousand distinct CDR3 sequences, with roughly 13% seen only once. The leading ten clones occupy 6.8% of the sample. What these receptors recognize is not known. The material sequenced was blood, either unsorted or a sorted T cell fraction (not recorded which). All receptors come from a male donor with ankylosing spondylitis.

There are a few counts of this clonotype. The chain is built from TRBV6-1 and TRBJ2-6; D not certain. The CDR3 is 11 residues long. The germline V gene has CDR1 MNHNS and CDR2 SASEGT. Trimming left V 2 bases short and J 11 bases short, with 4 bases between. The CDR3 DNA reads TGTGCCAGCAGTGAACCTCACGTCCTGACTTTC. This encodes CASSEPHVLTF.

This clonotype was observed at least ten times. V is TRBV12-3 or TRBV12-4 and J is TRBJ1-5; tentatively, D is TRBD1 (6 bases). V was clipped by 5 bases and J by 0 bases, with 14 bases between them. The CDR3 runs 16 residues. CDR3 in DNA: TGTGCCAGCAGTCCAGGCGGGGGCTTTAGCAATCAGCCCCAGCATTTT. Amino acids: CASSPGGGFSNQPQHF.

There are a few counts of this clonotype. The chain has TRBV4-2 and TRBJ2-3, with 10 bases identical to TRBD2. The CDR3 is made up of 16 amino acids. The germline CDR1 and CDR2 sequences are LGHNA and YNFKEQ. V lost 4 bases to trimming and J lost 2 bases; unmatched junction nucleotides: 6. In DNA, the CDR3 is TGTGCCAGCAGCCCGATCCTAGCGGGAGCCACAGATACGCAGTATTTT. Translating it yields CASSPILAGATDTQYF.

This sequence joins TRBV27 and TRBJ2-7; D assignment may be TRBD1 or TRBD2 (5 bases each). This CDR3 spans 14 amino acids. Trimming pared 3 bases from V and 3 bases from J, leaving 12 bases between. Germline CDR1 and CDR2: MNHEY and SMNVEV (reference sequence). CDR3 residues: CASSFPGPYYEQYV. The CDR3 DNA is TGTGCCAGCAGTTTTCCGGGACCCTACTACGAGCAGTACGTC.

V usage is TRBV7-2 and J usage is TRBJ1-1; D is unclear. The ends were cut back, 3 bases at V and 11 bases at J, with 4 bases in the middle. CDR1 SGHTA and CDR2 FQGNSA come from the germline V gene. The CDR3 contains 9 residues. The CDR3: CASSLWAFF. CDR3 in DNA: TGTGCCAGCAGCTTGTGGGCTTTCTTT. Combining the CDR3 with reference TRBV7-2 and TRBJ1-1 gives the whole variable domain GAGVSQSPSNKVTEKGKDVELRCDPISGHTALYWYRQSLGQGLEFLIYFQGNSAPDKSGLPSDRFSAERTGGSVSTLTIQRTQQEDSAVYLCASSLWAFFGQGTRLTVV.

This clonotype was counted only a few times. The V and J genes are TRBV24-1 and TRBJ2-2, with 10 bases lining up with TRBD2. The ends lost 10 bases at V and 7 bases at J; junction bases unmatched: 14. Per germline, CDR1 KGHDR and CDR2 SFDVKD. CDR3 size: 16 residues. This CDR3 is CATPLKREGGGGELFF. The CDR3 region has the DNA TGTGCCACACCTTTGAAGCGGGAGGGAGGAGGCGGGGAGCTGTTTTTT.

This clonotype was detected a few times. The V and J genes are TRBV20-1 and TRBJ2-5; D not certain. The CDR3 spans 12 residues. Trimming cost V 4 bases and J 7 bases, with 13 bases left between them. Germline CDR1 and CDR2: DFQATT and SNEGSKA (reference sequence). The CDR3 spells CSAIVVRGTQYF. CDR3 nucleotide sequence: TGCAGTGCTATCGTCGTCCGTGGGACCCAGTACTTC.

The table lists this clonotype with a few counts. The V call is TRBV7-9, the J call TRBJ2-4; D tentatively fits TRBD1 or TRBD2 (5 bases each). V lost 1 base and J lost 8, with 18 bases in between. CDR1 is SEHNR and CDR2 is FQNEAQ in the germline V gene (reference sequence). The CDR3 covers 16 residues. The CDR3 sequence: CASSLVSGVGVDIQYF. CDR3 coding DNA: TGTGCCAGCAGCTTAGTATCCGGGGTAGGGGTGGACATTCAGTACTTC. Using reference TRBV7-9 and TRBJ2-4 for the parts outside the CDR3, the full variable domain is DTGVSQNPRHKITKRGQNVTFRCDPISEHNRLYWYRQTLGQGPEFLTYFQNEAQLEKSRLLSDRFSAERPKGSFSTLEIQRTEQGDSAMYLCASSLVSGVGVDIQYFGAGTRLSVL.

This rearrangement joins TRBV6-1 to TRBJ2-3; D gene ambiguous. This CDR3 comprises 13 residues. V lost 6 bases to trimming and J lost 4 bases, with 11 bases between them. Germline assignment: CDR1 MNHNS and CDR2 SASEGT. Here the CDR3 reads CASRDTRPDTQYF. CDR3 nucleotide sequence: TGTGCCAGCAGAGACACCCGGCCAGATACGCAGTATTTT.

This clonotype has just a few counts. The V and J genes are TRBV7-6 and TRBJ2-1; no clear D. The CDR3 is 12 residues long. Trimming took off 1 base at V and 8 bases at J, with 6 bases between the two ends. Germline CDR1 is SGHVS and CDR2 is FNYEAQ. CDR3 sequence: CASSLVIDEQFF. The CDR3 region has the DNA TGTGCCAGCAGCTTAGTCATAGATGAGCAGTTCTTC.

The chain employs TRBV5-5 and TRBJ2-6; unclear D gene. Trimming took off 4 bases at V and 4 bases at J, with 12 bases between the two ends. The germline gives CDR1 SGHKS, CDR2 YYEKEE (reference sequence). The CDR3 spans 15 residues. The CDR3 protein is CASSTGSTGANVLTF. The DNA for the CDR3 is TGTGCCAGCAGCACCGGAAGTACGGGGGCCAACGTCCTGACTTTC.

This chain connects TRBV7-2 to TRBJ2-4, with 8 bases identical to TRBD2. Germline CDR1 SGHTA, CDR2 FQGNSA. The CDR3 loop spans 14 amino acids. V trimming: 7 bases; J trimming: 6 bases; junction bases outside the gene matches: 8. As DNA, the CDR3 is TGTGCCAGCATGATTAGCGGGGATGGAAACATTCAGTACTTC. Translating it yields CASMISGDGNIQYF.

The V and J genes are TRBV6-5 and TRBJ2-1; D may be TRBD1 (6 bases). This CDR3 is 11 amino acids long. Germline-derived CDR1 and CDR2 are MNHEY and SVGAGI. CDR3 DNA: TGTGCAACGCTAGGGGGCAATGAGCAGTTCTTC. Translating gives CATLGGNEQFF.

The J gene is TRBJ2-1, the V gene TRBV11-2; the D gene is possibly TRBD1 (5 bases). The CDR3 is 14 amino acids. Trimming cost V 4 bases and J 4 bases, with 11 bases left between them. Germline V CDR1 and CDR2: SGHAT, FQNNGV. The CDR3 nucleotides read TGTGCCAGCAGCTCCCTGGACACTTACAATGAGCAGTTCTTC. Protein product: CASSSLDTYNEQFF. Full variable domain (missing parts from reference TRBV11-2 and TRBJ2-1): EAGVAQSPRYKIIEKRQSVAFWCNPISGHATLYWYQQILGQGPKLLIQFQNNGVVDDSQLPKDRFSAERLKGVDSTLKIQPAKLEDSAVYLCASSSLDTYNEQFFGPGTRLTVL.

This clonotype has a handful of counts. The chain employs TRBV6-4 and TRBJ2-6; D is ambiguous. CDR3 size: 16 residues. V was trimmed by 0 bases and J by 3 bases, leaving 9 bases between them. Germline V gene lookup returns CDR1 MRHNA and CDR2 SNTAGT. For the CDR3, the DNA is TGTGCCAGCAGTGACTCGCAGTCCTATGGGGCCAACGTCCTGACTTTC. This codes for CASSDSQSYGANVLTF.

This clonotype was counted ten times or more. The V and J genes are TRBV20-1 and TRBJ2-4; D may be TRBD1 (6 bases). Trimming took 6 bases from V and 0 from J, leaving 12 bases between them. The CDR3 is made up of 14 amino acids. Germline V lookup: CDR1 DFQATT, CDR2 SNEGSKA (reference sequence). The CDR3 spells CSAAGQIAKNIQYF. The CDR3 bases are TGCAGTGCCGCCGGACAGATAGCCAAAAACATTCAGTACTTC.

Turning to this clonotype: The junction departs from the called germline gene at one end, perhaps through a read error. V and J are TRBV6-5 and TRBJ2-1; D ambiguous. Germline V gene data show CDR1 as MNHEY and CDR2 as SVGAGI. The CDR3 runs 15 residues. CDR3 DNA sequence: TGTGCCAGCAGTTACTCGACGCCCTCCCACAATGAGCAGTTCTTC. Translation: CASSYSTPSHNEQFF.

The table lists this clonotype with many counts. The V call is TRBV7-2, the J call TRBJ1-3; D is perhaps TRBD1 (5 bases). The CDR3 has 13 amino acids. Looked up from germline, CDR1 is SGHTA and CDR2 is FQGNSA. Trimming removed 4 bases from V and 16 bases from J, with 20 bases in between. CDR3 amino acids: CASSSEAGRSYYF. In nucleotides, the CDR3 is TGTGCCAGCAGCTCGGAAGCGGGACGGTCTTATTATTTT.

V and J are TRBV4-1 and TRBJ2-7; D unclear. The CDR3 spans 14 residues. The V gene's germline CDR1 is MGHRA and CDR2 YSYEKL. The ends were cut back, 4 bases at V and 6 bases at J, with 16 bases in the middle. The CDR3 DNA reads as TGCGCCAGCAGCCTTTCGACTGATCTAGGCGAGCAGTACGTC. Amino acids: CASSLSTDLGEQYV.

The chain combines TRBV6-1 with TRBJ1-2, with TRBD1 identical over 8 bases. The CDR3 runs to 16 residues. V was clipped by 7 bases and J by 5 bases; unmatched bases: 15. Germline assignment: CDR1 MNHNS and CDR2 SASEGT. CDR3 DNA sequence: TGTGCCAGCAAAAAGGGGACAGGCCCGAGGATATATGGCTACACCTTC. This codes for CASKKGTGPRIYGYTF.

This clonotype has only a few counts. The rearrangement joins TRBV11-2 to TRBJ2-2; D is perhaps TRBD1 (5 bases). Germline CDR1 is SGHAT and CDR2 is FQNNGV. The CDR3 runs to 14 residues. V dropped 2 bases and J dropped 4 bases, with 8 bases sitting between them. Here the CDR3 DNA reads TGTGCCAGCAGCTTATCAGGGATCACCGGGGAGCTGTTTTTT. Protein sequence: CASSLSGITGELFF. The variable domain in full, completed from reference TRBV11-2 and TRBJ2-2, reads EAGVAQSPRYKIIEKRQSVAFWCNPISGHATLYWYQQILGQGPKLLIQFQNNGVVDDSQLPKDRFSAERLKGVDSTLKIQPAKLEDSAVYLCASSLSGITGELFFGEGSRLTVL.

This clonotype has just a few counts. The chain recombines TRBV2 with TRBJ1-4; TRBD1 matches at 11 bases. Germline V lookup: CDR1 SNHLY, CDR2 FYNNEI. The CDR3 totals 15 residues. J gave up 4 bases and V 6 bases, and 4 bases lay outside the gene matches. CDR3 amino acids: CASSGQGAINEKLFF. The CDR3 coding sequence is TGTGCCAGCAGCGGACAGGGGGCCATTAATGAAAAACTGTTTTTT.

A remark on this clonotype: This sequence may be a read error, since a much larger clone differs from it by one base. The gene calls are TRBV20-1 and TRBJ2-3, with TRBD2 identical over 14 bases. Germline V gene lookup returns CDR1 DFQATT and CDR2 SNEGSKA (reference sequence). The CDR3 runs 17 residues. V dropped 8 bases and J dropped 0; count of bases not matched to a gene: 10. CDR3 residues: CSPKGLAGGQSTDTQYF. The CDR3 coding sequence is TGCAGTCCCAAAGGACTAGCGGGAGGTCAAAGCACAGATACGCAGTATTTT.

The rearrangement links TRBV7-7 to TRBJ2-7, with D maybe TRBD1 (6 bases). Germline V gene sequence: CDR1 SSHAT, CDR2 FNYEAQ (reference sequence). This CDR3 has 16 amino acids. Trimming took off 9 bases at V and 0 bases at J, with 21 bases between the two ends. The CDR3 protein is CARKLTGTNSSYEQYV. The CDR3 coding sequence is TGTGCCAGAAAGCTTACAGGGACAAACAGCTCCTACGAGCAGTACGTC.

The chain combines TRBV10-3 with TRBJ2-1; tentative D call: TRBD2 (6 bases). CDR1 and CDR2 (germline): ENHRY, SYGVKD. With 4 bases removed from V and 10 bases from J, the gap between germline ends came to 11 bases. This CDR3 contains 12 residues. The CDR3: CAISAGLREQFF. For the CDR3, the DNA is TGTGCCATCAGTGCGGGACTTAGGGAGCAGTTCTTC.

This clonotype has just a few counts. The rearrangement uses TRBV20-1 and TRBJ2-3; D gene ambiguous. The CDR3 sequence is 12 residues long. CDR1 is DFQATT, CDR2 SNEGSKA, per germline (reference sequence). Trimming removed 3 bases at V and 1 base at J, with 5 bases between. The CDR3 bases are TGCAGTGCTAGGTCACGCACAGATACGCAGTATTTT. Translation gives CSARSRTDTQYF.

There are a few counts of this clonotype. CDR3 nucleotide sequence: TGCAGTGCTCTAGGACTAGCGGGAGTGTTTACAGAGAACAATGAGCAGTTCTTC. Translation gives CSALGLAGVFTENNEQFF. V and J are TRBV20-1 and TRBJ2-1; 13 nucleotides match TRBD2. V shed 5 bases, J shed 5 bases, and the junction held 15 bases outside the gene matches. The CDR3 length is 18 residues. The germline V gene encodes CDR1 DFQATT and CDR2 SNEGSKA (reference sequence).

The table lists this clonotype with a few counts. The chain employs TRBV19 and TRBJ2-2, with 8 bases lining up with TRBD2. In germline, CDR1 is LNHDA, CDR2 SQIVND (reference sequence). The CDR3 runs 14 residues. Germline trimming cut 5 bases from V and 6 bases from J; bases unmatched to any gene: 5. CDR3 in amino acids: CASSSREGPGELFF. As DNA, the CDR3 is TGTGCCAGTAGTTCCCGGGAGGGGCCCGGGGAGCTGTTTTTT.

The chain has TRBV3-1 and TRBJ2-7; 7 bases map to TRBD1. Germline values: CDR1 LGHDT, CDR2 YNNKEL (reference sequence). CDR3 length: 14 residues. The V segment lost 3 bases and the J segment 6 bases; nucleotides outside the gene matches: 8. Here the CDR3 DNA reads TGTGCCAGCAGCCACCGACAGGGTACTGGCGAGCAGTACTTC. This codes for CASSHRQGTGEQYF.

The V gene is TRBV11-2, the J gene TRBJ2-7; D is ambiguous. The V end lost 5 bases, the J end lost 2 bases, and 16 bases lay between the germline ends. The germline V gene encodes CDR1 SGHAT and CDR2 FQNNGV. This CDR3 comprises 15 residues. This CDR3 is CASSKGLISAYEQYV. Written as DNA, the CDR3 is TGTGCCAGCAGCAAAGGGTTAATTTCTGCCTACGAGCAGTACGTC.

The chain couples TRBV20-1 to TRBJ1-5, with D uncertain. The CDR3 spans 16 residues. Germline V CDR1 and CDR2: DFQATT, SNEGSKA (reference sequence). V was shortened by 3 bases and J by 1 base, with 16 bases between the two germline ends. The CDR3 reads CSASINRLESNQPQHF. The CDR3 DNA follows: TGCAGTGCTAGTATTAATCGGTTAGAGAGCAATCAGCCCCAGCATTTT.

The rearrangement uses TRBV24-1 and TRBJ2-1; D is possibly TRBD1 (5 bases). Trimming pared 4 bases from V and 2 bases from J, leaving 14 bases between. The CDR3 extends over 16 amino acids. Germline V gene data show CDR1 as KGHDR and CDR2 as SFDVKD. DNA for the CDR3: TGTGCCACCAGTGACCCCAGGGTGGGCACCTACAATGAGCAGTTCTTC. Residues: CATSDPRVGTYNEQFF.